The source of this T cell receptor beta chain is a study of a mutant IDH1 vaccine in newly diagnosed glioma. Study background: Treated patients, around 60% male and about 38% female, averaged approximately 40 years of age. Study findings and constraints: Of all patients, 93.3% showed vaccine-induced immune responses.

Notes on this clone: Its antigen is unknown.

Libraries were prepared by immunoSEQ multiplex PCR; TCRdb keeps only in-frame clonotypes and omits some of them. Altogether 69,000 or so clones are present, around nine tenths being singletons, with the ten largest covering about 2%. Stated time point: week 35, safety follow-up. It was 300 ug of mutant IDH1 20-mer peptide that made up each vaccine dose, given with topical imiquimod. The receptor's source is a man younger than 45 with glioma. This specimen consisted of PBMCs, obtained from a glioma patient whose treatment included an IDH1 peptide vaccine.

The chain's CDR3 is CASSPWDSSYEQYF. The CDR3 bases are TGTGCCAGCAGCCCCTGGGACAGCTCCTACGAGCAGTACTTC. The genes are TRBV9 and TRBJ2-7; 7 bases are a match to TRBD1. The J segment lost 0 bases and the V segment lost 4 bases, leaving 4 bases of the junction unmatched. Germline-derived CDR1 and CDR2 are SGDLS and YYNGEE. This CDR3 has 14 residues.